The sequence of this TCR beta chain was determined in a study of T-cell memory formation after mild COVID-19. Overall study: For the most part, TCR clusters were specific to one donor.

This CDR3 region has 13 residues. CDR1 and CDR2 from the germline V gene are MNHEY and SVGEGT. V shed 5 bases, J shed 14 bases, and the junction held 13 bases outside the gene matches. Study-level results: Those CD4+ clones that contracted were mainly in CM and EM (CD8+ ones in EMRA).

Notes on this clonotype: Its specificity is unknown.

TCRdb ran MiXCR on the 5' RACE reads and lists one entry per CDR3 protein. The table shows about 250,000 distinct CDR3 sequences, with 15% to 20% occurring only once. The genes are TRBV6-2 or TRBV6-3 and TRBJ2-3, with 7 bases lining up with TRBD1. This TCR was recovered from a man aged 18 to 29 who had mild COVID-19 (a few samples of this study predate the infection). Cell type and time point are not known. Sequences were obtained from PBMCs or a T cell subset sorted from them (not recorded which). DNA of the CDR3: TGTGCCAGCAGTACGACAGGGCGGATGTCGTGGTATTTT. It translates to CASSTTGRMSWYF.